The rows below give T cell receptor beta chains drawn from one sample of a study of regulatory T cells in long-lasting Graves disease. TCRdb re-called the multiplex PCR reads through MiXCR, storing one row per CDR3 protein. The repertoire includes 360,000 or so distinct CDR3 sequences, around 23% of them detected once, and 25% to 35% sits in the top ten. Source: peripheral blood mononuclear cells (PBMCs), taken when the disease was refractory, from a patient treated with antithyroid drugs. All receptors derive from a woman between 40 and 55 years old with Graves disease. The CDR3 runs from the conserved cysteine through the conserved F or W. The D gene is left open where the match is weak. Clone size is not always given. Where it is, it says once, few, many or a class for expanded clones.

J | V | D | size | DNA | CDR3
TRBJ2-1 | TRBV11-2 | . | . | TGTGCCAGCAGCAATAGGACAAATGAGCAGTTCTTC | CASSNRTNEQFF
TRBJ1-5 | TRBV30 | TRBD1 | . | TGTGCCTGGAGTGAGTGGACAGGTAGCAATCAGCCCCAGCATTTT | CAWSEWTGSNQPQHF
TRBJ1-2 | TRBV28 | . | many | TGTGCCAGCAGTTTTGCCCCTGGGAGCCACGTACCGGACTATGGCTACACCTTC | CASSFAPGSHVPDYGYTF
TRBJ2-2 | TRBV7-2 | TRBD2 | few | TGTGCCAGCAGCCCCGGTGGTGGGAGGGTGGGGGAGCTGTTTTTT | CASSPGGGRVGELFF
TRBJ2-5 | TRBV28 | . | many | TGTGCCAGCAGTGACGTTCAGGGTTTCCAAGAGACCCAGTACTTC | CASSDVQGFQETQYF
TRBJ2-1 | TRBV6-1 | TRBD2 | few | TGTGCCAGCAGTGAGCTAGCGGGAGGGTTCAATGAGCAGTTCTTC | CASSELAGGFNEQFF
TRBJ2-7 | TRBV20-1 | TRBD1 | . | TGCAGTCCGAGGACAGGGGCATCCTACGAGCAGTACTTC | CSPRTGASYEQYF
TRBJ2-7 | TRBV12-3/TRBV12-4 | . | many | TGTGCCAGCACCCCAAGGGGACCCTCCTACGAGCAGTACTTC | CASTPRGPSYEQYF
TRBJ1-1 | TRBV7-9 | . | many | TGTGCCAGCACCAAAACCGGGCGGAACACTGAAGCTTTCTTT | CASTKTGRNTEAFF
TRBJ2-2 | TRBV7-9 | . | . | TGTGCCAGCAGCAACTGGGCAGGCAACCTGAACACCGGGGAGCTGTTTTTT | CASSNWAGNLNTGELFF
TRBJ2-1 | TRBV28 | . | few | TGTGCCAGCAGTTTACGCGCATCTTACTCCTACAATGAGCAGTTCTTC | CASSLRASYSYNEQFF
TRBJ1-5 | TRBV28 | . | many | TGTGCCGCAGGGTATAGCAATCAGCCCCAGCATTTT | CAAGYSNQPQHF
TRBJ2-2 | TRBV10-2 | . | few | TGCGCCAGCAGTGTCGCGGGTAGGACCGGGGAGCTGTTTTTT | CASSVAGRTGELFF
TRBJ2-7 | TRBV4-1 | . | . | TGCGCCAGCAGCCAAATAGCAGCGTTGGTGTACGAGCAGTACTTC | CASSQIAALVYEQYF
TRBJ2-7 | TRBV28 | . | many | TGTGCCAGCAGTTTATCCGAGTCCTTGGCCTACGAGCAGTACTTC | CASSLSESLAYEQYF
TRBJ2-5 | TRBV5-6 | . | . | TGTGCCAGCAGCTGGGACGTCCAAGAGACCCAGTACTTC | CASSWDVQETQYF
TRBJ2-3 | TRBV28 | TRBD2 | . | TGTGCCAGCAGTTTATTGGGGACTAGCAGCACAGATACGCAGTATTTT | CASSLLGTSSTDTQYF
TRBJ1-1 | TRBV6-2/TRBV6-3 | . | . | TGTGCCAGCATAGGAGGAATAAACACTGAAGCTTTCTTT | CASIGGINTEAFF
TRBJ1-6 | TRBV7-2 | . | many | TGTGCCAGCAGCTTTAGGGAGGAACGTTCACCCCTCCACTTT | CASSFREERSPLHF
TRBJ2-7 | TRBV11-2 | . | many | TGTGCCAGCAGCCCATTGACGACAGACGAGCAGTACTTC | CASSPLTTDEQYF
TRBJ1-1 | TRBV7-9 | TRBD1 | many | TGTGCCAGCAGCCCGAAGGGACAGCTTAACACTGAAGCTTTCTTT | CASSPKGQLNTEAFF
TRBJ2-7 | TRBV20-1 | TRBD2 | many | TGCAGTGCTCGGAGATGGACTAGCGACTCCTACGAGCAGTACTTC | CSARRWTSDSYEQYF
TRBJ1-2 | TRBV2 | . | few | TGTGCCAGCAGGAGGGACGGAGACTATGGCTACACCTTC | CASRRDGDYGYTF
TRBJ1-4 | TRBV11-2 | . | few | TGTGCCAGCAGGTCCGAGGAGGGTGGTGAAAAACTGTTTTTT | CASRSEEGGEKLFF
TRBJ2-2 | TRBV5-1 | TRBD2 | few | TGCGCCAGCAGCTTCTCCTTCCTTAGCGGGAGGGCCTATCTGGCCGCCGGGGAGCTGTTTTTT | CASSFSFLSGRAYLAAGELFF
TRBJ2-7 | TRBV6-1 | TRBD1 | few | TGTGCCAGCACCATGGGACAGGGGGGCGAGCAGTACTTC | CASTMGQGGEQYF
TRBJ2-7 | TRBV20-1 | TRBD2 | . | TGCAGTGCTATTCCACCGGGGAGAACGGGAGGGGGGGAGCAGTACTTC | CSAIPPGRTGGGEQYF
TRBJ2-2 | TRBV29-1 | TRBD1 | few | TGCAGCGCTTCTGGGACAGCAACGAACACCGGGGAGCTGTTTTTT | CSASGTATNTGELFF
TRBJ1-1 | TRBV28 | TRBD1 | many | TGTGCCAGCAGCTACCAACAGGGGTGGAACACTGAAGCTTTCTTT | CASSYQQGWNTEAFF